These 17 T cell receptor beta chains share one sample of origin, sequenced in a study of cytomegalovirus exposure and HLA in healthy donors. The PCR had 60 Vbeta and 13 Jbeta primers. Measured with immunoSEQ multiplex PCR; TCRdb has only the in-frame clones, and not every one. The repertoire holds about 190,000 clones, with 65% to 75% as singletons. The material sequenced was PBMCs. The receptor source for this set is a man aged 25 to 40 in good health and CMV-seropositive.

This chain joins TRBV2 and TRBJ2-7; TRBD2 agrees at 7 bases. Germline CDR1 reads SNHLY; CDR2 reads FYNNEI. V lost 5 bases and J lost 4; bases outside the gene matches: 8. The length of the CDR3 is 14 residues. For the CDR3, the DNA is TGTGCCAGCAGTTTAGCGGGCATAACTTACGAGCAGTACTTC. Encoded protein: CASSLAGITYEQYF.

The count of this clone is one. Here the CDR3 reads CASSQEARGTDTQYF. CDR3 in DNA: TGCGCCAGCAGCCAAGAGGCTCGGGGTACAGATACGCAGTATTTT. The chain employs TRBV4-3 and TRBJ2-3; possibly TRBD2 for D (5 bases). Germline loops: CDR1 LGHNA, CDR2 YSLEER. Trimming took 0 bases from V and 3 from J, leaving 10 bases between them. CDR3 length equals 15 residues.

The chain is built from TRBV9 and TRBJ1-2; tentative D call: TRBD1 (6 bases). Germline V gives CDR1 SGDLS, CDR2 YYNGEE. Between the trimmed V and J ends, which lost 3 bases and 3 bases, there was a span of 15 bases. The CDR3 has 15 amino acids. For the CDR3, the DNA is TGTGCCAGCAGCGAGTACAGGGTTCAGGACTATGGCTACACCTTC. This encodes CASSEYRVQDYGYTF.

The CDR3 region has the DNA TGTGCCAGCAGTTCCGGGACAGGGGGCTTAGATACGCAGTATTTT. This encodes CASSSGTGGLDTQYF. This chain connects TRBV28 to TRBJ2-3; TRBD1 agrees at 12 bases. The germline V gene encodes CDR1 MDHEN and CDR2 SYDVKM. This CDR3 comprises 15 residues. V shed 4 bases, J shed 5 bases, and the junction held 4 bases outside the gene matches.

The chain uses TRBV27 and TRBJ1-2; 9 nucleotides match TRBD1. Germline CDR1 reads MNHEY; CDR2 reads SMNVEV (reference sequence). This CDR3 is 16 amino acids long. Losses at the gene ends were 1 base for V and 3 bases for J; bases not matched to a gene: 6. CDR3 coding DNA: TGTGCCAGCAGTTTATATGCGGGACAGGGTCACTATGGCTACACCTTC. Translation gives CASSLYAGQGHYGYTF.

The rearrangement joins TRBV11-3 to TRBJ2-1, with D unresolved. Trimming removed 5 bases at V and 0 bases at J, with 14 bases between. The length of the CDR3 is 16 residues. Germline CDR1 SGHNT, CDR2 YENEEA. CDR3 in DNA: TGTGCCAGCAGCGTACAGACCACGAGCTCCTACAATGAGCAGTTCTTC. It is translated as CASSVQTTSSYNEQFF. Combining the CDR3 with reference TRBV11-3 and TRBJ2-1 gives the whole variable domain EAGVVQSPRYKIIEKKQPVAFWCNPISGHNTLYWYLQNLGQGPELLIRYENEEAVDDSQLPKDRFSAERLKGVDSTLKIQPAELGDSAVYLCASSVQTTSSYNEQFFGPGTRLTVL.

The chain carries TRBV28 and TRBJ1-6; 8 nucleotides match TRBD1. V was clipped by 6 bases and J by 6 bases; unmatched bases: 7. The germline V gene has CDR1 MDHEN and CDR2 SYDVKM. This CDR3 has 15 amino acids. The CDR3 DNA follows: TGTGCCAGCAGCCTGAGTGGACAGGGTAATTCACCCCTCCACTTT. Translation gives CASSLSGQGNSPLHF.

Regarding this clone: Other DNA sequences of this sample code for an identical CDR3. This chain connects TRBV6-5 to TRBJ1-1; D is ambiguous. Germline lookup yields CDR1 MNHEY and CDR2 SVGAGI. Trimming cost V 2 bases and J 1 base, with 5 bases left between them. This CDR3 is 13 amino acids long. The CDR3 DNA is TGTGCCAGCAGTTACGGGCGGAACACTGAAGCTTTCTTT. Amino acid sequence: CASSYGRNTEAFF.

This clone was seen just once. The chain employs TRBV27 and TRBJ2-5; D is undetermined. The end of the DNA is better explained by TRBJ2-7, so the J call may be wrong. The germline V gene encodes CDR1 MNHEY and CDR2 SMNVEV (reference sequence). The CDR3 has 14 residues. Written as DNA, the CDR3 is TGTGCCAGCAGTTTATCGCTCGGAGCCTACGAGCAGTACTTC. Protein: CASSLSLGAYEQYF.

This CDR3 reads CASSFQGTNSGNTIYF. The CDR3 DNA sequence: TGTGCCAGCAGTTTCCAGGGGACGAATTCTGGAAACACCATATATTTT. The chain has TRBV28 and TRBJ1-3, with a tentative D call TRBD1 (6 bases). The V gene lost 3 bases and the J gene lost 1 base, with 13 bases spanning the gap. CDR3 length: 16 residues. Germline-derived CDR1 and CDR2 are MDHEN and SYDVKM.

This chain uses TRBV7-2 with TRBJ2-5; a weak D match, TRBD2 (6 bases). Between the trimmed V and J ends, which lost 8 bases and 2 bases, there was a span of 15 bases. The CDR3 loop spans 14 amino acids. Germline values: CDR1 SGHTA, CDR2 FQGNSA. The CDR3 bases are TGTGCCAGCTCGGGACGGGGAGGTCAAGAGACCCAGTACTTC. This gives the protein CASSGRGGQETQYF.

V and J are TRBV5-1 and TRBJ1-1; tentatively, D is TRBD1 (5 bases). The CDR3 loop spans 15 amino acids. The V end was cut by 3 bases, the J end by 0 bases, with 12 bases between. CDR1 SGHRS and CDR2 YFSETQ come from the germline V gene. CDR3 residues: CASSSPDNVNTEAFF. CDR3 coding DNA: TGCGCCAGCAGCTCCCCGGACAACGTGAACACTGAAGCTTTCTTT. The full variable domain, with the rest looked up from reference TRBV5-1 and TRBJ1-1, is KAGVTQTPRYLIKTRGQQVTLSCSPISGHRSVSWYQQTPGQGLQFLFEYFSETQRNKGNFPGRFSGRQFSNSRSEMNVSTLELGDSALYLCASSSPDNVNTEAFFGQGTRLTVV.

This chain uses TRBV7-2 with TRBJ1-5; 7 bases line up with TRBD1. CDR3 length: 15 residues. Germline CDR1 SGHTA, CDR2 FQGNSA. Trimming removed 5 bases from V and 6 bases from J; junction bases left unmatched: 10. In nucleotides, the CDR3 is TGTGCCAGCAGCCCAACCCCGACAGGGTTTCAGCCCCAGCATTTT. It encodes CASSPTPTGFQPQHF.

CDR3 protein: CASSVVAGAGPAAQYF. Written as DNA, the CDR3 is TGTGCCAGCAGCGTAGTGGCAGGGGCCGGCCCGGCGGCCCAGTACTTC. The J gene is TRBJ2-5, the V gene TRBV9; maybe TRBD1 (6 bases). This CDR3 has 16 amino acids. V was shortened by 0 bases and J by 9 bases, with 21 bases between the two germline ends. Germline V gives CDR1 SGDLS, CDR2 YYNGEE.

This chain connects TRBV9 to TRBJ2-5; 12 bases map to TRBD2. CDR1 SGDLS and CDR2 YYNGEE come from the germline V gene. V lost 0 bases, J lost 5 bases, and 5 bases stayed unmatched. The CDR3 spans 16 residues. CDR3 region: CASSVASGRAGETQYF. CDR3 in DNA: TGTGCCAGCAGCGTAGCTAGCGGGAGGGCCGGGGAGACCCAGTACTTC.

The V call is TRBV28, the J call TRBJ2-5, with D unresolved. The V end was cut by 2 bases, the J end by 1 base, with 5 bases between. The CDR3 is made up of 13 amino acids. Germline loops: CDR1 MDHEN, CDR2 SYDVKM. The DNA of the CDR3 is TGTGCCAGCAGTTTAAATATCCAAGAGACCCAGTACTTC. Its translation: CASSLNIQETQYF.

The rearrangement joins TRBV9 to TRBJ2-2, with D perhaps TRBD1 (6 bases). Germline V CDR1 and CDR2: SGDLS, YYNGEE. The CDR3 is made up of 14 amino acids. The V end lost 3 bases, the J end lost 4 bases, and 10 bases lay between the germline ends. CDR3 in DNA: TGTGCCAGCAGCGACAGACAGGCCACCGGGGAGCTGTTTTTT. Protein sequence: CASSDRQATGELFF. Variable domain in full (rest from reference TRBV9 and TRBJ2-2): DSGVTQTPKHLITATGQRVTLRCSPRSGDLSVYWYQQSLDQGLQFLIQYYNGEERAKGNILERFSAQQFPDLHSELNLSSLELGDSALYFCASSDRQATGELFFGEGSRLTVL.